Listed here are 22 T cell receptor beta chains from one sample, sequenced in a study of beta chain features in type 1 diabetes. Since all of the isolated RNA was reverse transcribed, expressed TCRB transcripts were what got sequenced. TCRdb's copy holds only in-frame clones and misses some; the assay was immunoSEQ multiplex PCR. The sample yields fewer than 250,000 clones, over 8.5% seen once. The sequenced sample consisted of naive CD4+ T cells from blood. The receptors here all came from a woman aged 18 to 35 in good health.

This chain connects TRBV23-1 to TRBJ2-1; TRBD2 matches 10 bases. TRBV23-1 is an ORF for which the function is uncertain. V was pared by 4 bases and J by 5 bases, with 8 bases of the junction left unmatched. CDR3 length equals 16 residues. CDR3 DNA: TGCGCCAGCAGTCCCCCGACTAGCGGGCCGGACAATGAGCAGTTCTTC. Amino acid sequence: CASSPPTSGPDNEQFF.

The table lists this clone with a few counts. This chain connects TRBV29-1 to TRBJ1-1, with D possibly TRBD1 on 6 matching bases. The CDR3 runs to 11 residues. V lost 7 bases to trimming and J lost 6 bases, with 12 bases between them. Germline lookup yields CDR1 SQVTM and CDR2 ANQGSEA. The CDR3 sequence is CSAGGLAEAFF. The CDR3, as DNA: TGCAGCGCGGGGGGCCTGGCTGAAGCTTTCTTT.

This rearrangement joins TRBV29-1 to TRBJ1-5, with D tentatively TRBD1 (5 bases). The CDR3 has 14 amino acids. Between the trimmed V and J ends, which lost 4 bases and 7 bases, there was a span of 17 bases. Germline V gene data show CDR1 as SQVTM and CDR2 as ANQGSEA. The CDR3 DNA reads as TGCAGCGTTGCGGGGGGGACTGGCGAACAGCCCCAGCATTTT. It yields the protein CSVAGGTGEQPQHF.

The rearrangement uses TRBV7-8 and TRBJ1-6, with TRBD1 identical over 7 bases. Germline CDR1 SGHVS, CDR2 FQNEAQ. This CDR3 is 19 amino acids long. The V gene end was trimmed by 1 base and the J gene end by 5 bases; junction bases not matched to a gene: 14. In nucleotides, the CDR3 is TGTGCCAGCAGCTTAGTATCAGGGGGGAACTCGGTGAATAATTCACCCCTCCACTTT. Amino acid sequence: CASSLVSGGNSVNNSPLHF.

This sequence joins TRBV5-1 and TRBJ1-1; no definite D call. Trimming shortened V by 0 bases and J by 0 bases, and 12 bases separated the two germline ends. This CDR3 contains 16 residues. Germline CDR1 reads SGHRS; CDR2 reads YFSETQ. The CDR3 nucleotides are TGCGCCAGCAGCTTGGGTCTAGCAAGGATGAACACTGAAGCTTTCTTT. The encoded protein is CASSLGLARMNTEAFF.

This clone was seen only a few times. The J gene is TRBJ2-1, the V gene TRBV4-1; TRBD1 aligns across 8 bases. The V and J ends lost 0 bases and 4 bases, in that order; junction bases with no gene match: 8. The germline V gene has CDR1 MGHRA and CDR2 YSYEKL. The CDR3 consists of 17 residues. CDR3 sequence: CASSQDTAGGAYNEQFF. The CDR3 DNA sequence: TGCGCCAGCAGCCAAGATACCGCAGGGGGCGCATACAATGAGCAGTTCTTC.

This clone has a handful of counts. The chain recombines TRBV11-2 with TRBJ2-5; TRBD2 aligns across 9 bases. Germline V gives CDR1 SGHAT, CDR2 FQNNGV. This CDR3 has 14 residues. With V trimmed by 7 bases and J by 5 bases, 8 bases remained unmatched. The CDR3 coding sequence is TGTGCCAGCACCCCAGGGACTAGCAGGGAGACCCAGTACTTC. Amino acid sequence: CASTPGTSRETQYF.

V is TRBV7-6 and J is TRBJ1-5, with D perhaps TRBD1 (6 bases). Germline lookup yields CDR1 SGHVS and CDR2 FNYEAQ. Trimming took off 1 base at V and 0 bases at J, with 10 bases between the two ends. This CDR3 region has 16 residues. CDR3 sequence (DNA): TGTGCCAGCAGCTTAGATACAGGGCCTAGCAATCAGCCCCAGCATTTT. Its translation is CASSLDTGPSNQPQHF.

The V gene is TRBV5-1, the J gene TRBJ2-5, with 12 bases matching TRBD2. J gave up 1 base and V 1 base, and 5 bases lay outside the gene matches. This CDR3 is built from 17 residues. CDR1 SGHRS and CDR2 YFSETQ come from the germline V gene. The CDR3 bases are TGCGCCAGCAGCTTGCTAGGACTAGCGGGGACCCAAGAGACCCAGTACTTC. It yields the protein CASSLLGLAGTQETQYF. The variable domain in full, with the rest retrieved from reference TRBV5-1 and TRBJ2-5, is KAGVTQTPRYLIKTRGQQVTLSCSPISGHRSVSWYQQTPGQGLQFLFEYFSETQRNKGNFPGRFSGRQFSNSRSEMNVSTLELGDSALYLCASSLLGLAGTQETQYFGPGTRLLVL.

The rearrangement links TRBV7-6 to TRBJ1-5, with TRBD1 as a possible D gene (6 bases). The CDR3 contains 15 residues. Trimming removed 4 bases from V and 7 bases from J, with 17 bases in between. Germline V gene data show CDR1 as SGHVS and CDR2 as FNYEAQ. CDR3 nucleotide sequence: TGTGCCAGCAGCTCTAACGGACAGATTGGCCAGCCCCAGCATTTT. Encoded protein: CASSSNGQIGQPQHF.

The chain has TRBV19 and TRBJ2-5; TRBD2 agrees at 11 bases. Looked up from germline, CDR1 is LNHDA and CDR2 is SQIVND (reference sequence). J was trimmed by 0 bases and V by 4 bases; bases with no gene match: 10. CDR3 length equals 18 residues. CDR3 coding DNA: TGTGCCAGTAGTACCGACCCTTCTAGCGGGAGGTACCAAGAGACCCAGTACTTC. Translating gives CASSTDPSSGRYQETQYF.

The chain uses TRBV4-2 and TRBJ2-5, with 9 bases fitting TRBD2. V shed 0 bases and J 0 bases; nucleotides not matched to a gene: 11. The CDR3 contains 19 residues. CDR1 and CDR2 from the germline V gene are LGHNA and YNFKEQ. CDR3 loop: CASSQDGGVTSGYQETQYF. Here the CDR3 DNA reads TGTGCCAGCAGCCAAGATGGAGGGGTGACTAGCGGCTACCAAGAGACCCAGTACTTC.

This clone showed up just a few times. The V gene is TRBV6-1, the J gene TRBJ1-5; a possible D gene is TRBD1 (5 bases). The CDR3 spans 13 residues. Germline CDR1 and CDR2: MNHNS and SASEGT. V lost 6 bases and J 6 bases, leaving 12 bases between the germline ends. The CDR3 DNA reads TGTGCCAGCAGCGGACACGGGGGTCAGCCCCAGCATTTT. Amino acid sequence: CASSGHGGQPQHF.

The chain combines TRBV9 with TRBJ2-1, with TRBD2 matching 7 bases. Germline CDR1 and CDR2: SGDLS and YYNGEE. Trimming at V came to 0 bases and at J to 4 bases, leaving 4 bases not matched to a gene. The CDR3 spans 15 residues. DNA for the CDR3: TGTGCCAGCAGCGTAGGACTAGCATCTTACAATGAGCAGTTCTTC. It is translated as CASSVGLASYNEQFF.

The chain employs TRBV11-2 and TRBJ2-7; D is perhaps TRBD1 (6 bases). Per germline, CDR1 SGHAT and CDR2 FQNNGV. V gave up 1 base and J gave up 1 base, with 11 bases separating them. The CDR3 is 15 amino acids. The CDR3 region is CASSLVWQGSYEQYF. CDR3 nucleotides: TGTGCCAGCAGCTTAGTCTGGCAGGGGTCCTACGAGCAGTACTTC.

For this clone: Other DNA sequences in this specimen translate into the identical CDR3. The chain links TRBV5-1 to TRBJ1-1, with D possibly matching TRBD1 (6 bases). Germline CDR1 and CDR2: SGHRS and YFSETQ. V lost 2 bases to trimming and J lost 2 bases, with 10 bases between them. The CDR3 is 14 amino acids. CDR3 DNA: TGCGCCAGCAGCTTACAGGGCGTTAACACTGAAGCTTTCTTT. This translates into CASSLQGVNTEAFF.

The chain uses TRBV30 and TRBJ1-5; 9 bases line up with TRBD1. With V trimmed by 0 bases and J by 6 bases, 12 bases remained unmatched. This CDR3 spans 17 amino acids. CDR1 GTSNPN and CDR2 SVGIG come from the germline V gene (reference sequence). In DNA, the CDR3 is TGTGCCTGGAGTGTAGGGACAGGGACGTTTTTAGGTCAGCCCCAGCATTTT. Residues: CAWSVGTGTFLGQPQHF.

This clone was counted a few times. The chain combines TRBV6-5 with TRBJ2-1; 7 nucleotides agree with TRBD2. V trimming: 6 bases; J trimming: 4 bases; junction bases outside the gene matches: 9. Germline V CDR1 and CDR2: MNHEY, SVGAGI. The CDR3 contains 15 residues. In DNA form, the CDR3 reads TGTGCCAGCAGCACACCTGGGGGGGAATACAATGAGCAGTTCTTC. This gives the protein CASSTPGGEYNEQFF.

This clone was observed a few times. The rearrangement uses TRBV6-1 and TRBJ2-1, with 10 positions matching TRBD1. CDR1 MNHNS and CDR2 SASEGT come from the germline V gene. The CDR3 is 13 residues long. The J segment lost 6 bases and the V segment lost 11 bases, leaving 7 bases of the junction unmatched. The CDR3 nucleotides read TGTGCCGGACAGGGGGGGCGGTTCAATGAGCAGTTCTTC. It translates to CAGQGGRFNEQFF.

V usage is TRBV5-1 and J usage is TRBJ2-5; D is possibly TRBD1 (5 bases). CDR3 length: 14 amino acids. V lost 0 bases to trimming and J lost 5 bases, with 11 bases between them. Germline-derived CDR1 and CDR2 are SGHRS and YFSETQ. The DNA of the CDR3 is TGCGCCAGCAGCTTGGAGGGGCCTGGGGAGACCCAGTACTTC. As protein: CASSLEGPGETQYF.

The chain links TRBV5-6 to TRBJ2-7; D is uncertain. Germline V gene sequence: CDR1 SGHDT, CDR2 YYEEEE. There are 13 residues in the CDR3. The V end was cut by 0 bases, the J end by 3 bases, with 7 bases between. The DNA of the CDR3 is TGTGCCAGCAGCTTGGGTCGGTTCTACGAGCAGTACTTC. It codes for CASSLGRFYEQYF.

The chain uses TRBV6-5 and TRBJ1-1; 8 nucleotides agree with TRBD1. The CDR3 runs 13 residues. V shed 6 bases and J 6 bases; nucleotides not matched to a gene: 6. The germline CDR1 and CDR2 sequences are MNHEY and SVGAGI. CDR3 region: CASRMTGVPEAFF. The CDR3, as DNA: TGTGCCAGCAGGATGACAGGGGTACCTGAAGCTTTCTTT.